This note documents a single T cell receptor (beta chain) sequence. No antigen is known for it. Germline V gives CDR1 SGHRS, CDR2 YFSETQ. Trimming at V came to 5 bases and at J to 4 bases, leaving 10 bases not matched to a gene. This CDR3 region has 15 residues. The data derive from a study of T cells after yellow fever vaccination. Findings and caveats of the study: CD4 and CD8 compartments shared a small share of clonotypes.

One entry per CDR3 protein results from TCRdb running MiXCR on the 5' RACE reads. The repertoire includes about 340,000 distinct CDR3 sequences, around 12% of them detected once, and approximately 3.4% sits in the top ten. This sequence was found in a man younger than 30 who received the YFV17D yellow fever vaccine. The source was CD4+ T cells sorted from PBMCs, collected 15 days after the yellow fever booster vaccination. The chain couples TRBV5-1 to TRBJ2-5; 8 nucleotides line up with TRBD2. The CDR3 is CASRSVAGPGETQYF. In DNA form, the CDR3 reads TGCGCCAGCAGATCAGTAGCGGGGCCCGGAGAGACCCAGTACTTC.